The 9 T cell receptor beta chains presented below share a single source sample, sequenced in a study of T-cell reconstitution after alpha-beta-depleted transplantation in children. This sample's TCRbeta library carried unique molecular identifier barcodes. One entry per CDR3 protein results from TCRdb running MiXCR on the PCR reads. The repertoire has 580,000 or so distinct CDR3 sequences, under 25% of them found once; the top ten carry approximately 14%. This sample comprised PBMCs, mostly from graft donor cells, obtained 360 days after TCRalphabeta/CD19-depleted stem cell transplant. These receptors all stem from a boy less than two years old who had a stem cell transplant for acute myeloid leukemia, so the T cells may come from the graft donor.

This clonotype was seen ten or more times. The genes are TRBV20-1 and TRBJ2-7; 8 positions agree with TRBD1. This CDR3 spans 14 amino acids. The V gene end was trimmed by 3 bases and the J gene end by 0 bases; junction bases not matched to a gene: 4. CDR1 DFQATT and CDR2 SNEGSKA come from the germline V gene (reference sequence). CDR3 amino acids: CSASGQGSSYEQYV. The CDR3 DNA is TGCAGTGCTAGTGGACAGGGATCCTCCTACGAGCAGTACGTC.

This clonotype was picked up many times. This chain connects TRBV7-9 to TRBJ2-7; D unresolved. Germline lookup yields CDR1 SEHNR and CDR2 FQNEAQ (reference sequence). With 3 bases removed from V and 5 bases from J, the gap between germline ends came to 11 bases. The CDR3 totals 13 residues. The CDR3 nucleotides are TGTGCCAGCAGCTTGCATATGGTCAACGAGCAGTACTTC. Translated: CASSLHMVNEQYF.

This clonotype came up many times. The genes are TRBV5-1 and TRBJ2-1, with 8 bases lining up with TRBD2. V lost 4 bases to trimming and J lost 0 bases; unmatched junction nucleotides: 15. Germline CDR1 and CDR2: SGHRS and YFSETQ. This CDR3 has 19 residues. The CDR3 loop reads CASSPLKGRGVSSYNEQFF. CDR3 coding DNA: TGCGCCAGCAGCCCCCTCAAGGGGCGGGGGGTAAGCTCCTACAATGAGCAGTTCTTC.

This chain joins TRBV12-3 or TRBV12-4 and TRBJ2-2, with 11 bases matching TRBD2. V gave up 4 bases and J gave up 4 bases; unmatched junction bases: 5. The CDR3 runs 16 residues. CDR3 protein: CASSSLAGGPTGELFF. For the CDR3, the DNA is TGTGCCAGCAGTTCCCTAGCGGGGGGACCCACCGGGGAGCTGTTTTTT.

This clonotype came up a few times. The CDR3 spells CSAQGGQLETQYF. For the CDR3, the DNA is TGCAGTGCCCAGGGGGGGCAGTTAGAGACCCAGTACTTC. The chain uses TRBV20-1 and TRBJ2-5; D could derive from TRBD1 or TRBD2 (7 bases each). This CDR3 spans 13 amino acids. V dropped 6 bases and J dropped 4 bases, with 15 bases sitting between them. Germline values: CDR1 DFQATT, CDR2 SNEGSKA (reference sequence).

This clonotype has a count of ten or more. This chain links TRBV7-3 with TRBJ1-1; 8 positions agree with TRBD1. V lost 5 bases to trimming and J lost 7 bases; unmatched junction nucleotides: 9. Germline loops: CDR1 SGHTA, CDR2 FQGTGA. The CDR3 sequence is 14 residues long. The CDR3 loop reads CASSLQGTGSEAFF. The CDR3 coding sequence is TGTGCCAGCAGCCTACAGGGGACAGGCAGTGAAGCTTTCTTT.

This clonotype occurred a few times. J is TRBJ2-1 and V is TRBV12-3 or TRBV12-4; D could derive from TRBD1 or TRBD2 (6 bases each). The V gene lost 7 bases and the J gene lost 3 bases, with 16 bases spanning the gap. This CDR3 has 15 residues. This CDR3 is CASTPRGGRYNEQFF. CDR3 nucleotide sequence: TGTGCCAGCACCCCTCGTGGGGGGCGCTACAATGAGCAGTTCTTC.

This clonotype has ten or more counts. CDR3 DNA: TGTGCCAGCAGTGTCAGGGCAGGGGGTGGTATGGTTCTGGGGGCCAACGTCCTGACTTTC. This encodes CASSVRAGGGMVLGANVLTF. V usage is TRBV2 and J usage is TRBJ2-6; TRBD1 aligns across 7 bases. In germline, CDR1 is SNHLY, CDR2 FYNNEI. V was clipped by 4 bases and J by 4 bases; unmatched bases: 19. The CDR3 runs to 20 residues.

This clonotype was picked up a small number of times. An end of the junction differs from the germline gene, which may be a read error. The chain employs TRBV12-3 or TRBV12-4 and TRBJ2-1, with TRBD2 identical over 10 bases. The CDR3 loop spans 15 amino acids. Here the CDR3 reads CASSIAGGSYNEQFF. The CDR3 DNA reads as TGTGCCAGCAGTATAGCGGGGGGCTCCTACAATGAGCAGTTCTTC.